One sample yielded the 15 T cell receptor beta chains listed below, sequenced in a study of control samples from healthy donors and cancer patients. Generated by immunoSEQ multiplex PCR, the TCRdb table keeps only in-frame clones and is missing some. There are roughly 160,000 clones in the sample; approximately 94% occur only once, and 14% lies in the top ten. Sample: PBMCs. Every receptor here comes from a man aged 60 to 75 with colorectal cancer.

On this clone: Different DNA sequences within this sample yield the same CDR3. The chain uses TRBV27 and TRBJ1-2; the match to TRBD1 covers 7 bases. CDR1 and CDR2 (germline): MNHEY, SMNVEV (reference sequence). This CDR3 spans 14 amino acids. V was clipped by 5 bases and J by 2 bases; unmatched bases: 5. The chain's CDR3 is CASSRDRENYGYTF. The CDR3 nucleotides read TGTGCCAGCAGTCGAGACAGGGAAAACTATGGCTACACCTTC.

The chain couples TRBV5-1 to TRBJ1-4, with a possible D match to TRBD1 (5 bases). Germline V gene lookup returns CDR1 SGHRS and CDR2 YFSETQ. V was shortened by 4 bases and J by 0 bases, with 7 bases between the two germline ends. The CDR3 sequence is 14 residues long. The CDR3 loop reads CASSVQATNEKLFF. The CDR3 DNA reads as TGCGCCAGCAGCGTACAGGCAACTAATGAAAAACTGTTTTTT.

The chain carries TRBV4-1 and TRBJ1-2; tentatively, D is TRBD1 (5 bases). Germline CDR1 is MGHRA and CDR2 is YSYEKL. This CDR3 contains 16 residues. The V end was cut by 4 bases, the J end by 8 bases, with 23 bases between. CDR3: CASSPGAGDDFWGYTF. The CDR3 DNA follows: TGCGCCAGCAGCCCCGGAGCGGGGGATGACTTTTGGGGCTACACCTTC.

CDR3 in DNA: TGTGCCAGCAGGGGACTAGCGGGGACTGAGCAGTTCTTC. It encodes CASRGLAGTEQFF. This sequence joins TRBV6-5 and TRBJ2-1; 13 nucleotides align to TRBD2. The V segment lost 6 bases and the J segment 9 bases; nucleotides outside the gene matches: 2. The V gene's germline CDR1 is MNHEY and CDR2 SVGAGI. The CDR3 has 13 residues.

V gene TRBV20-1 combines with J gene TRBJ2-2, with TRBD1 identical over 8 bases. V shed 6 bases, J shed 0 bases, and the junction held 6 bases outside the gene matches. Germline V gene data show CDR1 as DFQATT and CDR2 as SNEGSKA (reference sequence). CDR3 length equals 15 residues. DNA for the CDR3: TGCAGTGCAAGTCGGACAGGGTCGAACACCGGGGAGCTGTTTTTT. Protein product: CSASRTGSNTGELFF.

The gene calls are TRBV30 and TRBJ1-5; D not resolved. V was shortened by 0 bases and J by 1 base, with 7 bases between the two germline ends. This CDR3 is 14 amino acids long. Germline CDR1 is GTSNPN and CDR2 is SVGIG (reference sequence). The DNA for the CDR3 is TGTGCCTGGAGTGTGGGAGGGAGCAATCAGCCCCAGCATTTT. Its translation is CAWSVGGSNQPQHF. Full variable domain (remainder filled in from reference TRBV30 and TRBJ1-5): SQTIHQWPATLVQPVGSPLSLECTVEGTSNPNLYWYRQAAGRGLQLLFYSVGIGQISSEVPQNLSASRPQDRQFILSSKKLLLSDSGFYLCAWSVGGSNQPQHFGDGTRLSIL.

The genes are TRBV2 and TRBJ1-2, with D possibly being TRBD1 (6 bases). CDR1 is SNHLY, CDR2 FYNNEI, per germline. CDR3 length: 12 amino acids. Trimming removed 8 bases at V and 6 bases at J, with 13 bases between. The chain's CDR3 is CASPGGGDGYTF. The CDR3 DNA is TGTGCCAGCCCCGGAGGGGGGGATGGCTACACCTTC. Based on the CDR3 plus reference TRBV2 and TRBJ1-2, the full variable domain is EPEVTQTPSHQVTQMGQEVILRCVPISNHLYFYWYRQILGQKVEFLVSFYNNEISEKSEIFDDQFSVERPDGSNFTLKIRSTKLEDSAMYFCASPGGGDGYTFGSGTRLTVV.

The chain has TRBV7-9 and TRBJ2-5; 9 bases are a match to TRBD1. The V and J ends lost 1 base and 5 bases, in that order; junction bases with no gene match: 11. CDR3 length: 17 residues. CDR1 and CDR2 (germline): SEHNR, FQNEAQ (reference sequence). The CDR3 protein is CASSLVIATGGRETQYF. The CDR3 bases are TGTGCCAGCAGCTTAGTAATAGCGACAGGGGGACGGGAGACCCAGTACTTC.

The chain links TRBV5-1 to TRBJ2-6; 9 bases map to TRBD2. Germline values: CDR1 SGHRS, CDR2 YFSETQ. This CDR3 spans 19 amino acids. J gave up 0 bases and V 4 bases, and 11 bases lay outside the gene matches. The CDR3 sequence is CASSPGGGGPSSGANVLTF. CDR3 DNA sequence: TGCGCCAGCAGCCCTGGCGGGGGGGGCCCCTCCTCTGGGGCCAACGTCCTGACTTTC. The variable domain in full, completed from reference TRBV5-1 and TRBJ2-6, reads KAGVTQTPRYLIKTRGQQVTLSCSPISGHRSVSWYQQTPGQGLQFLFEYFSETQRNKGNFPGRFSGRQFSNSRSEMNVSTLELGDSALYLCASSPGGGGPSSGANVLTFGAGSRLTVL.

V is TRBV12-3 or TRBV12-4 and J is TRBJ2-7; D is uncertain. V gave up 7 bases and J gave up 2 bases, with 12 bases separating them. This CDR3 contains 13 residues. CDR3 region: CASNLDGPYEQYF. The CDR3 nucleotides are TGTGCCAGCAACCTGGACGGGCCCTACGAGCAGTACTTC.

V is TRBV19 and J is TRBJ1-1, with TRBD1 matching 9 bases. J gave up 7 bases and V 5 bases, and 5 bases lay outside the gene matches. This CDR3 region has 13 residues. Germline V CDR1 and CDR2: LNHDA, SQIVND (reference sequence). As DNA, the CDR3 is TGTGCCAGTAGTGCGACAGGGGGGTTTGAAGCTTTCTTT. As protein: CASSATGGFEAFF.

The chain joins TRBV18 to TRBJ2-2, with 7 bases identical to TRBD1. The CDR3 loop spans 14 amino acids. V shed 3 bases, J shed 4 bases, and the junction held 2 bases outside the gene matches. Germline loops: CDR1 KGHSH, CDR2 LQKENI. The CDR3 loop is CASSPTGSTGELFF. The CDR3 DNA reads as TGTGCCAGCTCACCGACAGGGTCCACCGGGGAGCTGTTTTTT. Full variable domain (outside the CDR3, taken from reference TRBV18 and TRBJ2-2): NAGVMQNPRHLVRRRGQEARLRCSPMKGHSHVYWYRQLPEEGLKFMVYLQKENIIDESGMPKERFSAEFPKEGPSILRIQQVVRGDSAAYFCASSPTGSTGELFFGEGSRLTVL.

The chain uses TRBV7-8 and TRBJ2-1, with no clear D. V shed 5 bases and J shed 4 bases, with 6 bases lying between them. Germline V gene lookup returns CDR1 SGHVS and CDR2 FQNEAQ. CDR3 length: 12 residues. CDR3 residues: CASSPYYNEQFF. The DNA for the CDR3 is TGTGCCAGCAGCCCCTATTACAATGAGCAGTTCTTC.

The chain combines TRBV2 with TRBJ2-5; 8 bases are a match to TRBD2. V lost 8 bases, J lost 3 bases, and 5 bases stayed unmatched. This CDR3 region has 13 residues. CDR1 is SNHLY, CDR2 FYNNEI, per germline. The CDR3 DNA reads TGTGCCAGCTTACCGGGACTAGAAGAGACCCAGTACTTC. Translated, it gives CASLPGLEETQYF. The entire variable domain, with the rest obtained from reference TRBV2 and TRBJ2-5, is as follows: EPEVTQTPSHQVTQMGQEVILRCVPISNHLYFYWYRQILGQKVEFLVSFYNNEISEKSEIFDDQFSVERPDGSNFTLKIRSTKLEDSAMYFCASLPGLEETQYFGPGTRLLVL.

Regarding this clone: Distinct nucleotide sequences in the sample also encode this CDR3. V and J are TRBV10-3 and TRBJ2-5; no clear D. CDR1 ENHRY and CDR2 SYGVKD come from the germline V gene. Trimming removed 3 bases at V and 5 bases at J, with 4 bases between. This CDR3 comprises 11 residues. Here the CDR3 reads CAISEGETQYF. DNA of the CDR3: TGTGCCATCAGTGAAGGGGAGACCCAGTACTTC.